Presented here are 28 T cell receptor beta chains from one specimen sequenced in a study of CD8+ T cells in alopecia areata. cDNA serving as the sequencing template came from extracted, reverse transcribed RNA. Measured with immunoSEQ multiplex PCR; TCRdb has only the in-frame clones, and not every one. The table has roughly 190,000 clones, approximately 60% seen once. Documented treatment: oral pan-JAK inhibitor, 5-10 mg twice daily. The sequences come from CD4+ T cells sorted from blood, collected at week 4, from a patient treated with tofacitinib. All receptors derive from a human donor with alopecia areata.

This clone was observed a few times. This rearrangement joins TRBV14 to TRBJ2-1; perhaps TRBD2 as D (5 bases). V was clipped by 4 bases and J by 10 bases, with 14 bases between them. CDR3 length: 13 amino acids. CDR1 and CDR2 from the germline V gene are SGHDN and FVKESK. CDR3 sequence reads: CASSPGRRGEQFF. CDR3 nucleotides: TGTGCCAGCAGCCCCGGACGCCGAGGGGAGCAGTTCTTC.

A single count supports this clone. The genes are TRBV5-1 and TRBJ2-7; a weak D match, TRBD1 (5 bases). V shed 0 bases and J shed 0 bases, with 13 bases lying between them. Germline V gene lookup returns CDR1 SGHRS and CDR2 YFSETQ. The CDR3 has 16 amino acids. Here the CDR3 DNA reads TGCGCCAGCAGCTTGGTGGCAGGGTGGAGCTCCTACGAGCAGTACTTC. Translated, it gives CASSLVAGWSSYEQYF.

The chain combines TRBV19 with TRBJ2-7; 7 bases are a match to TRBD1. Germline V gives CDR1 LNHDA, CDR2 SQIVND (reference sequence). The CDR3 runs 16 residues. V dropped 4 bases and J dropped 4; count of bases not matched to a gene: 13. The CDR3 spells CASSTTSRGRRYEQYF. The CDR3 DNA is TGTGCCAGTAGTACGACTTCTAGGGGGCGCAGGTACGAGCAGTACTTC.

This clone came up a few times. V usage is TRBV4-2 and J usage is TRBJ2-5; TRBD2 matches at 8 bases. Germline loops: CDR1 LGHNA, CDR2 YNFKEQ. Unmatched junction bases numbered 8, after V lost 3 bases and J lost 2 bases. This CDR3 spans 16 amino acids. The CDR3 reads CASSHQRGTQQETQYF. CDR3 bases: TGTGCCAGCAGCCACCAGCGGGGGACTCAACAAGAGACCCAGTACTTC.

The chain joins TRBV30 to TRBJ2-5; no clear D. CDR3 size: 13 residues. Trimming cost V 0 bases and J 5 bases, with 10 bases left between them. The germline CDR1 and CDR2 sequences are GTSNPN and SVGIG (reference sequence). The DNA of the CDR3 is TGTGCCTGGAGTGTATTGGTTTCGGAGACCCAGTACTTC. Protein product: CAWSVLVSETQYF.

This clone appeared a few times. The chain has TRBV30 and TRBJ1-6; 7 positions match TRBD1. Germline assignment: CDR1 GTSNPN and CDR2 SVGIG (reference sequence). V shed 3 bases, J shed 4 bases, and the junction held 3 bases outside the gene matches. The CDR3 loop spans 14 amino acids. The CDR3 DNA sequence: TGTGCCTGGAGCCGGGACAGTTATAATTCACCCCTCCACTTT. It yields the protein CAWSRDSYNSPLHF.

This clone was picked up a small number of times. The rearrangement links TRBV13 to TRBJ2-5; D is possibly TRBD2 (6 bases). The CDR3 contains 14 residues. The V gene's germline CDR1 is PRHDT and CDR2 FYEKMQ (reference sequence). V was clipped by 4 bases and J by 2 bases, with 11 bases between them. This CDR3 is CASSSLAVQETQYF. The CDR3 DNA reads TGTGCCAGCAGCTCTTTAGCGGTTCAAGAGACCCAGTACTTC.

J is TRBJ1-2 and V is TRBV30; 8 bases are shared with TRBD1. The CDR3 length is 13 residues. Germline loops: CDR1 GTSNPN, CDR2 SVGIG (reference sequence). The V and J ends lost 6 bases and 0 bases, in that order; junction bases with no gene match: 3. This chain's CDR3 is CACWDRPNYGYTF. The CDR3 DNA sequence: TGTGCCTGTTGGGACAGGCCTAACTATGGCTACACCTTC.

The chain recombines TRBV5-1 with TRBJ1-6; 7 nucleotides match TRBD1. Trimming at V came to 2 bases and at J to 6 bases, leaving 5 bases not matched to a gene. This CDR3 has 15 amino acids. Germline CDR1 and CDR2: SGHRS and YFSETQ. CDR3 residues: CASSFTGQPNSPLHF. Written as DNA, the CDR3 is TGCGCCAGCAGCTTCACGGGACAGCCTAATTCACCCCTCCACTTT.

The chain recombines TRBV29-1 with TRBJ1-6; D remains unclear. This CDR3 comprises 13 residues. The germline V gene has CDR1 SQVTM and CDR2 ANQGSEA. The germline V and J ends were trimmed by 3 bases and 7 bases, with 10 bases remaining between them. In nucleotides, the CDR3 is TGCAGCGTTGAGACCGGGCCCAATTCACCCCTCCACTTT. Translation gives CSVETGPNSPLHF. The entire variable domain, with the rest obtained from reference TRBV29-1 and TRBJ1-6, is as follows: SAVISQKPSRDICQRGTSLTIQCQVDSQVTMMFWYRQQPGQSLTLIATANQGSEATYESGFVIDKFPISRPNLTFSTLTVSNMSPEDSSIYLCSVETGPNSPLHFGNGTRLTVT.

V is TRBV6-5 and J is TRBJ1-1; D gene unclear. The V end was cut by 2 bases, the J end by 9 bases, with 7 bases between. The germline V gene has CDR1 MNHEY and CDR2 SVGAGI. The CDR3 is made up of 11 amino acids. The CDR3 nucleotides read TGTGCCAGCAGTTACGGGCGGAAAGCTTTCTTT. It codes for CASSYGRKAFF.

The rearrangement joins TRBV5-1 to TRBJ2-3; D perhaps matches TRBD1 (5 bases). V was pared by 0 bases and J by 4 bases, with 9 bases between. Per the germline V gene, CDR1 is SGHRS and CDR2 is YFSETQ. This CDR3 comprises 14 residues. CDR3 nucleotides: TGCGCCAGCAGCTTGGGTACCAGGGCAGATACGCAGTATTTT. Its protein is CASSLGTRADTQYF.

There are a few counts of this clone. The chain is built from TRBV5-1 and TRBJ2-5, with D uncertain. The CDR3 contains 13 residues. With 4 bases removed from V and 2 bases from J, the gap between germline ends came to 9 bases. The V gene's germline CDR1 is SGHRS and CDR2 YFSETQ. The CDR3 DNA is TGCGCCAGCAGCCTACTTCCGCAAGAGACCCAGTACTTC. Translated: CASSLLPQETQYF.

This chain joins TRBV27 and TRBJ1-4, with TRBD1 as a possible D gene (5 bases). Germline V gives CDR1 MNHEY, CDR2 SMNVEV (reference sequence). The CDR3 has 15 amino acids. The germline V and J ends were trimmed by 2 bases and 0 bases, with 7 bases remaining between them. The CDR3 protein is CASSLMGATNEKLFF. CDR3 nucleotides: TGTGCCAGCAGTTTAATGGGGGCAACTAATGAAAAACTGTTTTTT.

The chain recombines TRBV5-1 with TRBJ1-2; 7 nucleotides agree with TRBD1. V shed 3 bases and J 3 bases; nucleotides not matched to a gene: 8. The CDR3 sequence is 15 residues long. Looked up from germline, CDR1 is SGHRS and CDR2 is YFSETQ. CDR3 region: CASSYSTGRDYGYTF. DNA of the CDR3: TGCGCCAGCAGCTATTCGACAGGGAGAGACTATGGCTACACCTTC.

The rearrangement uses TRBV5-1 and TRBJ1-2; 8 bases line up with TRBD1. CDR1 is SGHRS and CDR2 is YFSETQ in the germline V gene. V trimming: 4 bases; J trimming: 7 bases; junction bases outside the gene matches: 9. The length of the CDR3 is 14 residues. CDR3 sequence (DNA): TGCGCCAGCAGCCACGGGACAGGTTATTCTGGCTACACCTTC. Protein: CASSHGTGYSGYTF.

This chain links TRBV30 with TRBJ1-2; 8 bases are a match to TRBD1. Germline V gene data show CDR1 as GTSNPN and CDR2 as SVGIG (reference sequence). Losses at the gene ends were 3 bases for V and 5 bases for J; bases not matched to a gene: 11. The CDR3 length is 15 residues. CDR3 sequence (DNA): TGTGCCTGGAGCCCTCGACAGGGGTTGGATTATGGCTACACCTTC. It yields the protein CAWSPRQGLDYGYTF.

V is TRBV30 and J is TRBJ2-7, with D perhaps TRBD2 (6 bases). The CDR3 is made up of 12 amino acids. Germline V gene data show CDR1 as GTSNPN and CDR2 as SVGIG (reference sequence). The ends were cut back, 2 bases at V and 6 bases at J, with 11 bases in the middle. CDR3 loop: CAWSPGRSEQYF. CDR3 bases: TGTGCCTGGAGTCCGGGGAGGAGCGAGCAGTACTTC.

The chain recombines TRBV9 with TRBJ1-2; a weak D match, TRBD1 (6 bases). Trimming took 0 bases from V and 0 from J, leaving 12 bases between them. This CDR3 comprises 16 residues. Looked up from germline, CDR1 is SGDLS and CDR2 is YYNGEE. The CDR3 is CASSVVLDSSNYGYTF. CDR3 DNA sequence: TGTGCCAGCAGCGTAGTTTTGGACAGCTCTAACTATGGCTACACCTTC.

In this sample, this clone turned up once. The chain has TRBV30 and TRBJ2-3, with D possibly TRBD1 on 8 matching bases. Trimming left V 5 bases short and J 6 bases short, with 27 bases between. This CDR3 is built from 17 residues. The germline V gene has CDR1 GTSNPN and CDR2 SVGIG (reference sequence). As DNA, the CDR3 is TGTGCCTGGGGGAGATCCCGACAGGGGAGGGCCGCGGATACGCAGTATTTT. Protein product: CAWGRSRQGRAADTQYF. The variable domain in full, completed from reference TRBV30 and TRBJ2-3, reads SQTIHQWPATLVQPVGSPLSLECTVEGTSNPNLYWYRQAAGRGLQLLFYSVGIGQISSEVPQNLSASRPQDRQFILSSKKLLLSDSGFYLCAWGRSRQGRAADTQYFGPGTRLTVL.

This sequence joins TRBV6-5 and TRBJ2-7, with D possibly being TRBD1 (6 bases). Germline loops: CDR1 MNHEY, CDR2 SVGAGI. The V end lost 6 bases, the J end lost 0 bases, and 9 bases lay between the germline ends. CDR3 length: 13 residues. The CDR3 spells CASRTGSSYEQYF. The CDR3 DNA follows: TGTGCCAGCAGAACAGGGAGCTCCTACGAGCAGTACTTC.

This clone was observed a few times. The chain has TRBV29-1 and TRBJ2-5; D is undetermined. Germline V gene lookup returns CDR1 SQVTM and CDR2 ANQGSEA. The V and J ends lost 6 bases and 4 bases respectively, with 12 bases between them. The CDR3 is 12 residues long. The DNA for the CDR3 is TGCAGCGTAAGACGTCTTCCAGAGACCCAGTACTTC. Its translation: CSVRRLPETQYF. Supplemented by reference TRBV29-1 and TRBJ2-5, the full variable domain reads SAVISQKPSRDICQRGTSLTIQCQVDSQVTMMFWYRQQPGQSLTLIATANQGSEATYESGFVIDKFPISRPNLTFSTLTVSNMSPEDSSIYLCSVRRLPETQYFGPGTRLLVL.

The gene calls are TRBV29-1 and TRBJ1-1, with D perhaps TRBD1 (5 bases). Germline CDR1 SQVTM, CDR2 ANQGSEA. Deletions cut 4 bases from V and 0 bases from J, with 12 bases between. The CDR3 is 14 residues long. The CDR3, as DNA: TGCAGCGTTGCAGGGTACCTCATGAACACTGAAGCTTTCTTT. It encodes CSVAGYLMNTEAFF.

This clone has more than one count but fewer than ten. V usage is TRBV7-2 and J usage is TRBJ1-6; 10 nucleotides agree with TRBD1. Germline V gives CDR1 SGHTA, CDR2 FQGNSA. The CDR3 length is 17 residues. Losses at the gene ends were 5 bases for V and 12 bases for J; bases not matched to a gene: 16. This CDR3 is CASSPSMGQGPLGPLHF. CDR3 in DNA: TGTGCCAGCAGCCCCTCGATGGGACAGGGGCCCCTAGGACCCCTCCACTTT.

In this sample, this clone turned up once. This chain joins TRBV30 and TRBJ2-5, with a weak D call TRBD2 (6 bases). The V gene lost 0 bases and the J gene lost 3 bases, with 11 bases spanning the gap. The CDR3 length is 14 residues. Germline CDR1 reads GTSNPN; CDR2 reads SVGIG (reference sequence). DNA of the CDR3: TGTGCCTGGAGTGTAGGACTACCCAAAGAGACCCAGTACTTC. The encoded protein is CAWSVGLPKETQYF.

The chain uses TRBV20-1 and TRBJ2-3; D unresolved. CDR1 is DFQATT and CDR2 is SNEGSKA in the germline V gene (reference sequence). This CDR3 is built from 10 residues. The germline V and J ends were trimmed by 4 bases and 6 bases, with 5 bases remaining between them. CDR3 amino acids: CSAKQDTQYF. CDR3 nucleotide sequence: TGCAGTGCTAAACAGGATACGCAGTATTTT.

The chain has TRBV9 and TRBJ1-6; D is unclear. Germline CDR1 reads SGDLS; CDR2 reads YYNGEE. Trimming stripped 0 bases from V and 4 bases from J, with 8 bases between. The CDR3 length is 15 residues. The CDR3 sequence is CASSVETRYNSPLHF. DNA of the CDR3: TGTGCCAGCAGCGTAGAAACCCGGTATAATTCACCCCTCCACTTT.

The chain links TRBV28 to TRBJ1-2, with 12 bases lining up with TRBD1. Looked up from germline, CDR1 is MDHEN and CDR2 is SYDVKM. J lost 8 bases, V lost 5 bases, and 15 bases had no gene match. The CDR3 spans 17 residues. CDR3 amino acids: CASSPIKGPGTGGGYTF. The CDR3 DNA reads TGTGCCAGCAGTCCAATCAAGGGACCTGGGACAGGGGGCGGCTACACCTTC.